These T cell receptor beta chains were read from a single sample in a study of control samples from healthy donors and cancer patients. Sequencing used immunoSEQ multiplex PCR; TCRdb keeps in-frame clones, though not all of them. The sample carries just over 50,000 clones, approximately 91% recorded once. Sequencing used PBMCs. These receptors were taken from a man over 45 with head and neck cancer. CDR3s include the opening cysteine and the closing phenylalanine or tryptophan. Fields, in order: clone size, J gene, CDR3 length, D gene, V gene, CDR3 DNA, CDR3 protein. A D gene is named only where the DNA matches it firmly. Size is stated for part of the rows, as once, few or many counts, or as a class when the clone is expanded.

NA	TRBJ2-1	15	TRBD2	TRBV5-5	TGTGCCAGCAGCCCCGGGACTAGAACATACAATGAGCAGTTCTTC	CASSPGTRTYNEQFF
NA	TRBJ1-5	18	NA	TRBV11-3	TGTGCCAGCAGCTTATTAAGGGCAATCTTTTATAGCAATCAGCCCCAGCATTTT	CASSLLRAIFYSNQPQHF
once	TRBJ1-4	10	NA	TRBV12-3/TRBV12-4	TGTGCCACCCCTAATGAAAAACTGTTTTTT	CATPNEKLFF
NA	TRBJ2-3	12	TRBD2	TRBV10-2	TGCGCCAGCAGTGGCGGGGGGGATACGCAGTATTTT	CASSGGGDTQYF
once	TRBJ2-1	14	TRBD1	TRBV7-8	TGTGCCAGCAGCTCAGACAGGGGCTACAATGAGCAGTTCTTC	CASSSDRGYNEQFF
NA	TRBJ2-2	15	TRBD1	TRBV5-6	TGTGCCAGCAGCGTCCGGGACAGGGCCACCGGGGAGCTGTTTTTT	CASSVRDRATGELFF
NA	TRBJ2-1	20	NA	TRBV5-3	TGTGCCAGAAGCTTAAAATTTTCTAACAGGGTCTTTCTTAAGTACAATGAGCAGTTCTTC	CARSLKFSNRVFLKYNEQFF
NA	TRBJ2-5	17	NA	TRBV28	TGTGCCAGCAGTTTTGGTCTGGGCCCCTCGGGTCAAGAGACCCAGTACTTC	CASSFGLGPSGQETQYF
once	TRBJ2-5	16	NA	TRBV3-1/TRBV3-2	TGTGCCAGCAGCCAAGATCTCACAGTCTCCCAAGAGACCCAGTACTTC	CASSQDLTVSQETQYF
NA	TRBJ2-2	14	NA	TRBV21-1	TGTGCCAGCACCCCTAGGGGCAAAACCGGGGAGCTGTTTTTT	CASTPRGKTGELFF
NA	TRBJ2-1	17	TRBD2	TRBV4-2	TGTGCCAGCAGCCAAGTTATGAGCGGGGGCCCCTGGAATGAGCAGTTCTTC	CASSQVMSGGPWNEQFF
NA	TRBJ1-2	14	TRBD1	TRBV18	TGTGCCAGCTCACCCTTACAGGGGGCGGATGGCTACACCTTC	CASSPLQGADGYTF
NA	TRBJ2-1	14	NA	TRBV7-9	TGTGCCAGCAGCTTCAGGACTACCGACGGTGAGCAGTTCTTC	CASSFRTTDGEQFF
NA	TRBJ2-7	14	TRBD2	TRBV6-1	TGTGCCAGCAGTGAAGGACTAGCGGGAGTCGAGCAGTACTTC	CASSEGLAGVEQYF
NA	TRBJ1-1	13	NA	TRBV6-5	TGTGCCAGCAGTACGGAGGGGAACACTGAAGCTTTCTTT	CASSTEGNTEAFF
NA	TRBJ2-1	12	NA	TRBV10-3	TGTGCCACCGGGGACTCTTACAATGAGCAGTTCTTC	CATGDSYNEQFF
NA	TRBJ2-7	15	TRBD2	TRBV7-6	TGTGCCAGCAGCTTAGGGGCGGGAGGGCCCTACGAGCAGTACTTC	CASSLGAGGPYEQYF
NA	TRBJ2-7	18	TRBD2	TRBV18	TGTGCCAGCTCACCAATTGGGACTGGACTAGCGGGAGTCTCCGAGCAGTACTTC	CASSPIGTGLAGVSEQYF
few	TRBJ1-4	15	NA	TRBV7-2	TGTGCCAGCAGCTATACAGGGAGGACTAATGAAAAACTGTTTTTT	CASSYTGRTNEKLFF
NA	TRBJ2-7	16	NA	TRBV19	TGTGCCAGTAGTATAGCTTGGCGGGGAGCACCTTACGAGCAGTACTTC	CASSIAWRGAPYEQYF
NA	TRBJ2-7	15	NA	TRBV5-6	TGTGCCAGCAGCGGGCGACCCACCCACAACTACGAGCAGTACTTC	CASSGRPTHNYEQYF
NA	TRBJ1-6	15	NA	TRBV19	TGTGCCAGTAGTATCCCGGGGTTATATAATTCACCCCTCCACTTT	CASSIPGLYNSPLHF